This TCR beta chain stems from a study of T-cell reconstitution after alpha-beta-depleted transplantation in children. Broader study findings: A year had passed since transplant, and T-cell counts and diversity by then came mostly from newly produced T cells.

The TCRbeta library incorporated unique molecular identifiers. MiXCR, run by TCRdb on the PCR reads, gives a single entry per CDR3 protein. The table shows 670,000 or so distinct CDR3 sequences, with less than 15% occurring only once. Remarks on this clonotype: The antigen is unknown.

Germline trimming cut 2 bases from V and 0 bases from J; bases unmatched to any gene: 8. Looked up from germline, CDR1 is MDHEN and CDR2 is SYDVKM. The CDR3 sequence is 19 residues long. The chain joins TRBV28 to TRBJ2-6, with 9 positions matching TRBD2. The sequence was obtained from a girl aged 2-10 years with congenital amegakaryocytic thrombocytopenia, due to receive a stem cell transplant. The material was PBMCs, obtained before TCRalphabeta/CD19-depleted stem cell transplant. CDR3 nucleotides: TGTGCCAGCAGTTTACGGGGAGCGGGAGGCTACTCTGGGGCCAACGTCCTGACTTTC. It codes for CASSLRGAGGYSGANVLTF.